The 26 T cell receptor beta chains presented below share a single source sample, sequenced in a study of molecular identifiers for immune sequencing clone quantification. TCRdb re-analysed the PCR reads in MiXCR, keeping a single row per CDR3 protein. The data contain roughly 630,000 distinct CDR3 sequences, 25% of them singletons. Sample: naive CD8+ T cells from blood, with Jurkat cell RNA spiked in. Stated subset: FACS-sorted CD8+CD4-CCR7+CD45RA+ naive T cells. The receptors were sampled from a human donor in good health. Some libraries in this study had Jurkat cell RNA spiked in.

Details on this clonotype: This clone may be a read error of a much larger clone one base away. The chain carries TRBV28 and TRBJ1-6; D possibly corresponds to TRBD1 (5 bases). The length of the CDR3 is 14 residues. V was shortened by 3 bases and J by 7 bases, with 10 bases between the two germline ends. Germline-derived CDR1 and CDR2 are MDHEN and SYDVKM. The CDR3 here is CASSFWDPNSPLHF. Written as DNA, the CDR3 is TGTGCCAGCAGTTTTTGGGACCCGAATTCACCCCTCCACTTT.

This chain connects TRBV10-3 to TRBJ1-1; TRBD1 is a possible D gene (5 bases). Germline CDR1 is ENHRY and CDR2 is SYGVKD. CDR3 length: 13 amino acids. V lost 2 bases and J 12 bases, leaving 16 bases between the germline ends. The CDR3 sequence: CAISEPGGVGTFF. The CDR3 DNA reads TGTGCCATCAGTGAGCCGGGGGGGGTTGGAACTTTCTTT.

The chain couples TRBV14 to TRBJ1-1, with a possible D match to TRBD1 (5 bases). Germline assignment: CDR1 SGHDN and CDR2 FVKESK. V was cut by 4 bases and J by 4 bases, with 10 bases left in between. The CDR3 is 13 residues long. This chain's CDR3 is CASSPGTSTEAFF. The CDR3, as DNA: TGTGCCAGCAGCCCCGGGACGAGCACTGAAGCTTTCTTT.

This rearrangement joins TRBV5-6 to TRBJ2-7; a possible D gene is TRBD2 (7 bases). The V end was cut by 0 bases, the J end by 0 bases, with 16 bases between. Looked up from germline, CDR1 is SGHDT and CDR2 is YYEEEE. The CDR3 sequence is 17 residues long. CDR3 sequence: CASSLVDGGLSSYEQYF. The CDR3 bases are TGTGCCAGCAGCTTGGTAGACGGGGGGCTTAGCTCCTACGAGCAGTACTTC.

This clonotype appeared many times. The chain joins TRBV19 to TRBJ2-7; either TRBD1 or TRBD2 may supply D (5 bases each). There are 15 residues in the CDR3. V was shortened by 6 bases and J by 6 bases, with 21 bases between the two germline ends. Germline values: CDR1 LNHDA, CDR2 SQIVND (reference sequence). The chain's CDR3 is CASSTVGVGRIEQYF. The DNA for the CDR3 is TGTGCCAGTAGCACGGTGGGGGTAGGGCGGATCGAGCAGTACTTC.

The chain recombines TRBV12-3 or TRBV12-4 with TRBJ2-1, with D perhaps given as TRBD1 or TRBD2 (5 bases each). Trimming shortened V by 10 bases and J by 8 bases, and 21 bases separated the two germline ends. This CDR3 contains 14 residues. CDR3 nucleotide sequence: TGTGCCACCGGGGTGGGCGGAGCAGGGCATGAGCAGTTCTTC. It codes for CATGVGGAGHEQFF.

This clonotype occurred many times. This chain joins TRBV7-2 and TRBJ2-7, with D tentatively TRBD1 (6 bases). The CDR3 contains 17 residues. From germline, CDR1 is SGHTA and CDR2 FQGNSA. The V and J ends lost 1 base and 0 bases respectively, with 16 bases between them. The CDR3 nucleotides read TGTGCCAGCAGCTTAGGGCGACAGGTTCTTAGCTCCTACGAGCAGTACTTC. It is translated as CASSLGRQVLSSYEQYF.

Note on this clonotype: This clone may be a read error of a much larger clone one base away. The chain is built from TRBV7-6 and TRBJ1-1; a possible D gene is TRBD1 (6 bases). Trimming shortened V by 5 bases and J by 10 bases, and 20 bases separated the two germline ends. The germline V gene has CDR1 SGHVS and CDR2 FNYEAQ. There are 14 residues in the CDR3. This chain's CDR3 is CASSLAGDVLGAFF. As DNA, the CDR3 is TGTGCCAGCAGCCTGGCAGGGGATGTTTTGGGAGCTTTCTTT. The variable domain in full, with the rest retrieved from reference TRBV7-6 and TRBJ1-1, is GAGVSQSPRYKVTKRGQDVALRCDPISGHVSLYWYRQALGQGPEFLTYFNYEAQQDKSGLPNDRFSAERPEGSISTLTIQRTEQRDSAMYRCASSLAGDVLGAFFGQGTRLTVV.

Notes on this clonotype: A much larger clone differs from this one at a single base, so this may be a read error. This chain connects TRBV5-5 to TRBJ2-7; unclear D gene. Germline CDR1 and CDR2: SGHKS and YYEKEE (reference sequence). The CDR3 extends over 14 amino acids. CDR3 sequence reads: CASSLVPSSYEQNF. CDR3 sequence (DNA): TGTGCCAGCAGCTTGGTTCCGTCCTCCTACGAGCAGAACTTC. Filled out from reference TRBV5-5 and TRBJ2-7, the complete variable domain reads DAGVTQSPTHLIKTRGQQVTLRCSPISGHKSVSWYQQVLGQGPQFIFQYYEKEERGRGNFPDRFSARQFPNYSSELNVNALLLGDSALYLCASSLVPSSYEQNFGPGTRLTVT.

A word on this clonotype: At one boundary the junction diverges from the germline segment, which might be a read error. The chain has TRBV20-1 and TRBJ2-3, with D possibly matching TRBD1 (6 bases). Germline V gene data show CDR1 as DFQATT and CDR2 as SNEGSKA (reference sequence). The CDR3 extends over 15 amino acids. CDR3: CSARALQGNTDPQYF. In DNA form, the CDR3 reads TGCAGTGCTAGAGCTCTACAGGGTAACACAGATCCGCAGTATTTT.

A word on this clonotype: A much larger clone lies a single base off, so this may be a read error. The missing conserved phenylalanine or tryptophan at the end of this CDR3 makes a read error likely. The chain combines TRBV2 with TRBJ1-1; unclear D gene. Germline V gene sequence: CDR1 SNHLY, CDR2 FYNNEI. The V end lost 1 base, the J end lost 0 bases, and 9 bases lay between the germline ends. CDR3 length: 15 amino acids. The DNA of the CDR3 is TGTGCCAGCAGTGAAGAGGTCGGAATGAACACTGAAGCTTTCTCT. It yields the protein CASSEEVGMNTEAFS.

This clonotype has a count of ten or more. The chain joins TRBV6-2 or TRBV6-3 to TRBJ2-7, with D perhaps given as TRBD1 or TRBD2 (5 bases each). V gave up 1 base and J gave up 5 bases, with 6 bases separating them. Germline CDR1 MNHEY, CDR2 SVGEGT. CDR3 length: 12 residues. The CDR3 is CASSYWGNEQYF. CDR3 bases: TGTGCCAGCAGTTACTGGGGGAACGAGCAGTACTTC.

This clonotype appeared a few times. The gene calls are TRBV7-6 and TRBJ2-7; the D gene is possibly TRBD1 (6 bases). The ends were cut back, 3 bases at V and 2 bases at J, with 14 bases in the middle. Germline assignment: CDR1 SGHVS and CDR2 FNYEAQ. This CDR3 spans 15 amino acids. The CDR3 nucleotides are TGTGCCAGCAGCTTTACCAACCAGGGGCCCTACGAGCAGTACTTC. Residues: CASSFTNQGPYEQYF. The variable domain in full, completed from reference TRBV7-6 and TRBJ2-7, reads GAGVSQSPRYKVTKRGQDVALRCDPISGHVSLYWYRQALGQGPEFLTYFNYEAQQDKSGLPNDRFSAERPEGSISTLTIQRTEQRDSAMYRCASSFTNQGPYEQYFGPGTRLTVT.

The rearrangement uses TRBV15 and TRBJ2-7, with TRBD2 as a possible D gene (6 bases). Deletions cut 5 bases from V and 3 bases from J, with 14 bases between. This CDR3 contains 14 residues. In germline, CDR1 is LNHNV, CDR2 YYDKDF (reference sequence). CDR3 in DNA: TGTGCCACCAGCTCTAGACTAGAAGGCTACGAGCAGTACTTC. Translation gives CATSSRLEGYEQYF.

This clonotype was recorded at least ten times. The chain uses TRBV6-2 or TRBV6-3 and TRBJ2-7, with D unresolved. V was shortened by 1 base and J by 7 bases, with 5 bases between the two germline ends. The CDR3 sequence is 11 residues long. Germline V gene data show CDR1 as MNHEY and CDR2 as SVGEGT. CDR3 region: CASSYWEEQYF. CDR3 bases: TGTGCCAGCAGTTACTGGGAAGAGCAGTACTTC.

As for this clonotype: This sequence may be a read error, since a much larger clone differs from it by one base. V is TRBV25-1 and J is TRBJ2-3; 7 nucleotides align to TRBD2. CDR3 size: 15 residues. The germline gives CDR1 MGHDK, CDR2 SYGVNS. CDR3 loop: CASSEGREPTATQYF. Here the CDR3 DNA reads TGTGCCAGCAGTGAGGGGCGGGAGCCCACAGCTACGCAGTATTTT.

This clonotype was found a few times. In DNA form, the CDR3 reads TGTGCCAGCAGTTTATCAGAGACAGAAAACACAGATACGCAGTATTTT. It codes for CASSLSETENTDTQYF. The chain links TRBV27 to TRBJ2-3; D possibly corresponds to TRBD1 (5 bases). V lost 0 bases and J lost 2, with 12 bases in between. CDR3 length: 16 residues. The V gene's germline CDR1 is MNHEY and CDR2 SMNVEV (reference sequence).

This chain connects TRBV7-8 to TRBJ1-4; TRBD1 might be the D (6 bases). Trimming pared 1 base from V and 8 bases from J, leaving 11 bases between. The germline V gene encodes CDR1 SGHVS and CDR2 FQNEAQ. This CDR3 is 14 amino acids long. DNA for the CDR3: TGTGCCAGCAGCTTAGAGGGGGTCAGAGAAAAACTGTTTTTT. It is translated as CASSLEGVREKLFF. Full variable domain (missing parts from reference TRBV7-8 and TRBJ1-4): GAGVSQSPRYKVAKRGQDVALRCDPISGHVSLFWYQQALGQGPEFLTYFQNEAQLDKSGLPSDRFFAERPEGSVSTLKIQRTQQEDSAVYLCASSLEGVREKLFFGSGTQLSVL.

For the CDR3, the DNA is TGTGCCAGCACCGTAGGGGGTGAAGCTTTCTTT. It translates to CASTVGGEAFF. V usage is TRBV6-2 or TRBV6-3 and J usage is TRBJ1-1; tentative D call: TRBD1 (6 bases). The germline gives CDR1 MNHEY, CDR2 SVGEGT. Trimming shortened V by 7 bases and J by 7 bases, and 10 bases separated the two germline ends. This CDR3 has 11 amino acids.

The chain uses TRBV4-3 and TRBJ2-7, with TRBD1 identical over 8 bases. The CDR3 is 14 amino acids. Unmatched junction bases numbered 1, after V lost 3 bases and J lost 0 bases. Germline lookup yields CDR1 LGHNA and CDR2 YSLEER. For the CDR3, the DNA is TGCGCCAGCAGCCACACAGGGGGCTCCTACGAGCAGTACTTC. Protein: CASSHTGGSYEQYF.

With respect to this clonotype: A much larger clone differs by one base, so this may be a read error. The chain combines TRBV7-6 with TRBJ2-2, with 14 bases aligning to TRBD2. The germline gives CDR1 SGHVS, CDR2 FNYEAQ. The CDR3 runs to 18 residues. The CDR3: CASSEGLAGVIDTRELFF. Written as DNA, the CDR3 is TGTGCCAGCAGCGAGGGACTAGCGGGAGTTATCGACACCCGGGAGCTGTTTTTT.

This sequence joins TRBV2 and TRBJ2-7; D possibly matches TRBD1 or TRBD2 (5 bases each). Germline V gene lookup returns CDR1 SNHLY and CDR2 FYNNEI. The V gene lost 7 bases and the J gene lost 3 bases, with 13 bases spanning the gap. There are 13 residues in the CDR3. CDR3 sequence: CASKGASSYEQYF. The CDR3 nucleotides are TGTGCCAGCAAAGGGGCTAGCAGCTACGAGCAGTACTTC.

The DNA for the CDR3 is TGTGCCATCAGTGAGTCATCAGGGGCCCCGAACACTGAAGCTTTCTTT. Encoded protein: CAISESSGAPNTEAFF. The chain links TRBV10-3 to TRBJ1-1; tentatively, D is TRBD1 (6 bases). V lost 0 bases to trimming and J lost 1 base, with 12 bases between them. The CDR3 runs 16 residues. The germline V gene encodes CDR1 ENHRY and CDR2 SYGVKD.

The CDR3 loop reads CASSPWAGTEAFF. Written as DNA, the CDR3 is TGTGCCAGCAGCCCGTGGGCGGGCACTGAAGCTTTCTTT. The chain links TRBV7-3 to TRBJ1-1, with D hard to call. This CDR3 region has 13 residues. V was trimmed by 5 bases and J by 4 bases, leaving 11 bases between them. Germline values: CDR1 SGHTA, CDR2 FQGTGA. The entire variable domain, with the rest obtained from reference TRBV7-3 and TRBJ1-1, is as follows: GAGVSQTPSNKVTEKGKYVELRCDPISGHTALYWYRQSLGQGPEFLIYFQGTGAADDSGLPNDRFFAVRPEGSVSTLKIQRTERGDSAVYLCASSPWAGTEAFFGQGTRLTVV.

The chain carries TRBV4-3 and TRBJ2-1; either TRBD1 or TRBD2 may supply D (6 bases each). The J call may be incorrect, as the DNA end agrees better with TRBJ2-7. The CDR3 length is 15 residues. CDR1 LGHNA and CDR2 YSLEER come from the germline V gene. The CDR3 bases are TGCGCCAGCAGCCAAGTCCGGGGGCCCTGCAATGAGCAGTACTTC. It specifies CASSQVRGPCNEQYF.

This clonotype has at least ten counts. J is TRBJ1-5 and V is TRBV27, with TRBD1 matching 8 bases. CDR1 is MNHEY and CDR2 is SMNVEV in the germline V gene (reference sequence). The junction had 3 bases not matched to a gene; V was cut back by 4 bases and J by 4 bases. There are 14 residues in the CDR3. CDR3 in amino acids: CASSSQGANQPQHF. CDR3 in DNA: TGTGCCAGCAGTTCCCAGGGGGCGAATCAGCCCCAGCATTTT.